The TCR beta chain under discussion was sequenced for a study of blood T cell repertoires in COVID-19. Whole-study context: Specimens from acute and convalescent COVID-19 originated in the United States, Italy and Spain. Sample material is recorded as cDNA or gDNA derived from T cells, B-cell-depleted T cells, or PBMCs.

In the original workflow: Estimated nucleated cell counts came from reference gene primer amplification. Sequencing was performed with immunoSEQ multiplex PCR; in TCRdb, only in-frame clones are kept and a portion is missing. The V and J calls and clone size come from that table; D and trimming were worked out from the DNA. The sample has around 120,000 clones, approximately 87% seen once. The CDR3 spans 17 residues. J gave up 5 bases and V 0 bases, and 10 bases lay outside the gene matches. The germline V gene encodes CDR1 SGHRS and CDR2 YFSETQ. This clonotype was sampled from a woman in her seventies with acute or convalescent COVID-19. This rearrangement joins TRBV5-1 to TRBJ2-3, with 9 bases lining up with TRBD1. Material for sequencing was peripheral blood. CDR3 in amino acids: CASSLAQGTGRKDTQYF. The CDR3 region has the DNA TGCGCCAGCAGCTTGGCCCAGGGGACAGGGCGGAAAGATACGCAGTATTTT.